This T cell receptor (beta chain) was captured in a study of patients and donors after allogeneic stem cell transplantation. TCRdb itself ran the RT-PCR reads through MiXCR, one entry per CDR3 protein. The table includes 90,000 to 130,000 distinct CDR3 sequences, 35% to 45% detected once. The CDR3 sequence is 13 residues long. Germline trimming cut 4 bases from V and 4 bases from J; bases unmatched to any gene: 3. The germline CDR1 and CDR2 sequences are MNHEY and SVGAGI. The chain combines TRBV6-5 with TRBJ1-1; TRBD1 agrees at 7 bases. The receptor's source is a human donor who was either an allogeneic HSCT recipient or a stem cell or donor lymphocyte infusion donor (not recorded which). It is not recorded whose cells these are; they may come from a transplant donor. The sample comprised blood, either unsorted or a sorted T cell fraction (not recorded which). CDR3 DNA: TGTGCCAGCAGTTTAAGGGGGCCCACTGAAGCTTTCTTT. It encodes CASSLRGPTEAFF.